A single TCR beta chain is shown here with its context. What it binds is unknown. Prepared TCR beta cDNA libraries contained unique molecular identifiers. T cells, about 0.9 to 11 million of them, yielded some 510,000 cDNA molecules. TCRdb ran MiXCR on the PCR reads and lists one entry per CDR3 protein. The table records hundreds of thousands of distinct CDR3 sequences, around 50% of them present only once. The data derive from a study of post-analysis software for immune sequencing data. The overall study: There were relapsing-remitting, secondary progressive and progressive-relapsing multiple sclerosis among the disease courses included. Notes on the study in general: Patients had higher frequencies than controls of a handful of TRBV segments, including TRBV5-6, TRBV5-1 and TRBV20-1. In multiple sclerosis, normalized Chao1 diversity was significantly below that of controls. F measure clustering grouped samples strongly by preparation batch.

The CDR3 totals 16 residues. With 0 bases clipped from V and 2 bases from J, the junction kept 5 bases outside the gene matches. From germline, CDR1 is SGHRS and CDR2 YFSETQ. The sample was blood. The V call is TRBV5-1, the J call TRBJ2-7; 10 bases are shared with TRBD1. The sequence came from a girl between 10 and 17 years old with multiple sclerosis. The DNA of the CDR3 is TGCGCCAGCAGCTTGGGCGGGACAGGGGACCCCTACGAGCAGTACTTC. It yields the protein CASSLGGTGDPYEQYF.